The 2 T cell receptor beta chains in this list originate from one sample, sequenced in a study of T-cell reconstitution after alpha-beta-depleted transplantation in children. As it was prepared, the TCRbeta library received unique molecular identifiers. TCRdb ran MiXCR on the PCR reads and lists one entry per CDR3 protein. The sample records around 250,000 distinct CDR3 sequences, nearly 10% being singletons. Here the sequenced sample was PBMCs from the stem cell graft donor, taken from the stem cell graft. These receptors all come from a human donor who donated a stem cell graft to a child with SCID.

The chain has TRBV10-3 and TRBJ2-3; 7 bases align to TRBD2. The length of the CDR3 is 16 residues. In germline, CDR1 is ENHRY, CDR2 SYGVKD. V lost 2 bases to trimming and J lost 4 bases; unmatched junction nucleotides: 9. CDR3 loop: CAISEPLRGESDTQYF. CDR3 DNA sequence: TGTGCCATCAGTGAGCCCCTCCGGGGGGAGTCAGATACGCAGTATTTT.

The table lists this clonotype with many counts. This sequence joins TRBV12-3 or TRBV12-4 and TRBJ2-7; D perhaps matches TRBD1 (5 bases). CDR3 length equals 14 residues. Trimming removed 1 base from V and 4 bases from J, with 11 bases in between. The CDR3 DNA reads as TGTGCCAGCAGTTTAGGGGGCGAGGATTACGAGCAGTACTTC. Translating gives CASSLGGEDYEQYF.